This TCR beta chain was profiled in a study of blood T cell repertoires in COVID-19. Across the whole study: COVID-19 samples collected from the United States, Italy and Spain covered acute and convalescent phases. PBMCs, B-cell-depleted T cells, or T cells were the source of the cDNA or gDNA that made up the material.

In the authors' methods: Reference gene primer amplification yielded estimated nucleated cell counts. Only in-frame clones appear in the TCRdb table, and some are missing; sequencing was by immunoSEQ multiplex PCR. The V and J calls and clone size come from that table; D and trimming were worked out from the DNA. The sample lists some 74,000 clones, 75% to 85% occurring once. Per germline, CDR1 SGHAT and CDR2 FQNNGV. V was pared by 1 base and J by 5 bases, with 17 bases between. CDR3 length equals 16 residues. Sequencing input: peripheral blood. This sequence joins TRBV11-2 and TRBJ1-1, with D possibly TRBD1 on 6 matching bases. The sequence derives from a man at least 80 years old with acute or convalescent COVID-19. The CDR3 nucleotides read TGTGCCAGCAGCTTAGGAGCGACAGTTCAGGGGACTGAAGCTTTCTTT. Translation gives CASSLGATVQGTEAFF.